This TCR beta chain was sequenced for a study of beta chain features in type 1 diabetes. Points from the study as a whole: VDJ junctions sequenced from type 1 diabetes patients showed fewer insertions and more deletions. Within patients, naive, central memory and Treg TCRB repertoires seemed more similar than within healthy donors. Moderate but significant shortening of TCRB CDR3s was recorded in all four CD4+ subsets from Type 1 diabetes patients.

V trimming: 0 bases; J trimming: 8 bases; junction bases outside the gene matches: 8. This CDR3 is 17 amino acids long. Germline V gene lookup returns CDR1 MGHRA and CDR2 YSYEKL. This clone has only a few counts. Its target is not known. TCRB transcripts that were expressed got sequenced, as all of the isolated RNA had been reverse transcribed. Clones were read by immunoSEQ multiplex PCR, and TCRdb kept only the in-frame ones, dropping some. This sample yields about 390,000 clones, of which over 9% are seen a single time; about 0.64% belongs to the top ten. This receptor was obtained from a man aged 25-40 years with type 1 diabetes. The specimen was central memory CD4+ T cells from blood. The chain couples TRBV4-1 to TRBJ1-6; 9 bases are shared with TRBD1. As DNA, the CDR3 is TGCGCCAGCAGCCAAGAAGGGAACAGGGGGCCCTATTCACCCCTCCACTTT. It translates to CASSQEGNRGPYSPLHF.